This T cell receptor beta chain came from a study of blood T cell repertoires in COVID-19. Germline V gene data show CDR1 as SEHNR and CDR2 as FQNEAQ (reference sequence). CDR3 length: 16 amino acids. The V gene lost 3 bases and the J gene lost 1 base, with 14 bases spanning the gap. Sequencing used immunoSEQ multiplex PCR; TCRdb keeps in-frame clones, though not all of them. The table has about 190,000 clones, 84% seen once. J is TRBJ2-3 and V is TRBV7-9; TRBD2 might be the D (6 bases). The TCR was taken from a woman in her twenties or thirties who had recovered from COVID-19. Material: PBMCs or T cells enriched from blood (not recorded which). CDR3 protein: CASSLFGGGGTDTQYF. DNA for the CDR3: TGTGCCAGCAGCTTGTTTGGCGGAGGGGGCACAGATACGCAGTATTTT.